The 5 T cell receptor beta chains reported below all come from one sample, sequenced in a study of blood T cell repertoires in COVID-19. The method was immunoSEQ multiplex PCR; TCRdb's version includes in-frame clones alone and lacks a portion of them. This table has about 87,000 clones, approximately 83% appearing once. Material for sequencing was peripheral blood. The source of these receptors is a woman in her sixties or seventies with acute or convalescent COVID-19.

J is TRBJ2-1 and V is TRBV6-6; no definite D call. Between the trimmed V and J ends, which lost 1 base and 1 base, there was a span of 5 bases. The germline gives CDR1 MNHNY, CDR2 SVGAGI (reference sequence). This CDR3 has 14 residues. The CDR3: CASSYFSSYNEQFF. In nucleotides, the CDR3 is TGTGCCAGCAGTTACTTTTCATCCTACAATGAGCAGTTCTTC.

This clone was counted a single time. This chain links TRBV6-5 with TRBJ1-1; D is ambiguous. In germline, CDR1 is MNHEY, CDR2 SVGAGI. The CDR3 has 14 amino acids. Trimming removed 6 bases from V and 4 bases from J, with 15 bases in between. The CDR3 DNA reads TGTGCCAGCAGCCTCGAGTCGGGGAGCACTGAAGCTTTCTTT. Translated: CASSLESGSTEAFF.

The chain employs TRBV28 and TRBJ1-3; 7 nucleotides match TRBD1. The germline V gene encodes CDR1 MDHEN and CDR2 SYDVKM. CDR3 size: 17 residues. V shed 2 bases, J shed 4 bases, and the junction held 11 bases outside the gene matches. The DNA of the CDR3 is TGTGCCAGCAGTTTAAAGGACAGGTTTCAACGGGGAAACACCATATATTTT. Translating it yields CASSLKDRFQRGNTIYF.

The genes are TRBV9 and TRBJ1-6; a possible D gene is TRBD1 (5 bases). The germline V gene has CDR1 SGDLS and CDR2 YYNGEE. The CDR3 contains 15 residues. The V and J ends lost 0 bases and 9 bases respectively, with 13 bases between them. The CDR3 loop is CASSVDQGLSSPLHF. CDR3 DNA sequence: TGTGCCAGCAGCGTAGACCAGGGTCTTAGTTCACCCCTCCACTTT.

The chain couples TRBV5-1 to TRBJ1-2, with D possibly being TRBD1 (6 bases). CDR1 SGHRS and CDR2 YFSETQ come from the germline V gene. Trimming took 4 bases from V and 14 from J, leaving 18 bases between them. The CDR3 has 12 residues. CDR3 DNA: TGCGCCAGCAGCAACTTACAGGGCTCCCGTACCTTC. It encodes CASSNLQGSRTF.